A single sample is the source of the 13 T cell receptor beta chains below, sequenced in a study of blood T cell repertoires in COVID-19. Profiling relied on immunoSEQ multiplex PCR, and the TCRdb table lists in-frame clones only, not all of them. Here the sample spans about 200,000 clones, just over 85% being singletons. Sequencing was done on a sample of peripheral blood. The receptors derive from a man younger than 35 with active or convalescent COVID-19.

The CDR3 sequence is CASSQDSDRVSYEQYF. DNA of the CDR3: TGTGCCAGCAGCCAAGATAGCGACAGGGTATCCTACGAGCAGTACTTC. The chain carries TRBV4-2 and TRBJ2-7; 7 nucleotides agree with TRBD1. Germline lookup yields CDR1 LGHNA and CDR2 YNFKEQ. Trimming cost V 0 bases and J 1 base; bases outside gene matches: 6. This CDR3 contains 16 residues.

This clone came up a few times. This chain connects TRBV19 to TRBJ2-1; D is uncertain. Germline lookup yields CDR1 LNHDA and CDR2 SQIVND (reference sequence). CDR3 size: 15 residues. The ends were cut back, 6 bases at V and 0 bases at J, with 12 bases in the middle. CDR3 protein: CASSERRSSYNEQFF. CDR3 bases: TGTGCCAGTAGCGAACGGCGGAGCTCCTACAATGAGCAGTTCTTC.

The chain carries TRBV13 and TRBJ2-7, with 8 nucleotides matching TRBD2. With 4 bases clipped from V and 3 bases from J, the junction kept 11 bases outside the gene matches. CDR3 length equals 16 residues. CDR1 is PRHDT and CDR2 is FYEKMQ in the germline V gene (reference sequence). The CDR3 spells CASSSLLSGILYEQYF. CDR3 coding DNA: TGTGCCAGCAGCTCCCTCCTTAGCGGGATCCTCTACGAGCAGTACTTC.

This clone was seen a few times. The CDR3 is CATSRDRDIATDTQYF. CDR3 coding DNA: TGTGCCACCAGCAGAGACCGGGACATTGCCACAGATACGCAGTATTTT. The chain couples TRBV15 to TRBJ2-3, with D possibly matching TRBD1 (6 bases). Germline assignment: CDR1 LNHNV and CDR2 YYDKDF (reference sequence). The germline V and J ends were trimmed by 0 bases and 2 bases, with 12 bases remaining between them. This CDR3 has 16 amino acids. The full variable domain, completed using reference TRBV15 and TRBJ2-3, is DAMVIQNPRYQVTQFGKPVTLSCSQTLNHNVMYWYQQKSSQAPKLLFHYYDKDFNNEADTPDNFQSRRPNTSFCFLDIRSPGLGDTAMYLCATSRDRDIATDTQYFGPGTRLTVL.

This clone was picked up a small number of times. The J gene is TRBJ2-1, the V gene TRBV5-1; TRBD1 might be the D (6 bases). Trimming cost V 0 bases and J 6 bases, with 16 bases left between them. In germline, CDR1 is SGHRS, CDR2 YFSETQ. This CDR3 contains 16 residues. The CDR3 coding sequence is TGCGCCAGCAGCTTGGGACTTGGACAGATCGCCAATGAGCAGTTCTTC. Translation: CASSLGLGQIANEQFF. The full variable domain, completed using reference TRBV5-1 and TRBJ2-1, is KAGVTQTPRYLIKTRGQQVTLSCSPISGHRSVSWYQQTPGQGLQFLFEYFSETQRNKGNFPGRFSGRQFSNSRSEMNVSTLELGDSALYLCASSLGLGQIANEQFFGPGTRLTVL.

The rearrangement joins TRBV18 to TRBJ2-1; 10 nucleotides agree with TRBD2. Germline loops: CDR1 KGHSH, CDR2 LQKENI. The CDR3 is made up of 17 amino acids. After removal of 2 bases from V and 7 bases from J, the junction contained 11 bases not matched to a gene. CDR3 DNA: TGTGCCAGCTCACCAGGGGGACTGGTTAGCGGGAGGAATGAGCAGTTCTTC. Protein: CASSPGGLVSGRNEQFF.

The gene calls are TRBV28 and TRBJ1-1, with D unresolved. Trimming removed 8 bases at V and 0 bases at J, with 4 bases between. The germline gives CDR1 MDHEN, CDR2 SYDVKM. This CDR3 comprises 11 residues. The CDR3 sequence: CASLLNTEAFF. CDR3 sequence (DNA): TGTGCCAGCCTCTTGAACACTGAAGCTTTCTTT.

CDR3 protein: CASSIDRVASYEQYF. The DNA for the CDR3 is TGTGCCAGTAGTATAGATCGAGTAGCGAGCTACGAGCAGTACTTC. The gene calls are TRBV19 and TRBJ2-7, with D perhaps matching TRBD2 (5 bases). This CDR3 spans 15 amino acids. V shed 0 bases and J shed 3 bases, with 12 bases lying between them. Germline CDR1 reads LNHDA; CDR2 reads SQIVND (reference sequence).

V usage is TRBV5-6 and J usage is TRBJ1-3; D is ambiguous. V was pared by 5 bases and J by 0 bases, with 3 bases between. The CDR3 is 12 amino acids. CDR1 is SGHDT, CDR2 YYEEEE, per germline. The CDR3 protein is CASRSSGNTIYF. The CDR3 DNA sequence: TGTGCCAGCAGGAGCTCTGGAAACACCATATATTTT.

The CDR3, as DNA: TGCGCCAGCAGGACGGAGATGGATCAGCCCCAGCATTTT. Protein product: CASRTEMDQPQHF. V is TRBV10-2 and J is TRBJ1-5; D is unclear. The CDR3 is made up of 13 amino acids. Germline-derived CDR1 and CDR2 are WSHSY and SAAADI. V was pared by 6 bases and J by 5 bases, with 11 bases between.

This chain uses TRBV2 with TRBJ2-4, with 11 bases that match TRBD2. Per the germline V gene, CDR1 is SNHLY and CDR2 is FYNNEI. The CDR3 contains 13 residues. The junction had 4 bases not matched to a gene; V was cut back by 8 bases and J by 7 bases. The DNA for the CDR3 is TGTGCCAGCGTTAGCGGGAGGGGCAACATTCAGTACTTC. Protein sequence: CASVSGRGNIQYF. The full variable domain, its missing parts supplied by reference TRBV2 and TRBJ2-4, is EPEVTQTPSHQVTQMGQEVILRCVPISNHLYFYWYRQILGQKVEFLVSFYNNEISEKSEIFDDQFSVERPDGSNFTLKIRSTKLEDSAMYFCASVSGRGNIQYFGAGTRLSVL.

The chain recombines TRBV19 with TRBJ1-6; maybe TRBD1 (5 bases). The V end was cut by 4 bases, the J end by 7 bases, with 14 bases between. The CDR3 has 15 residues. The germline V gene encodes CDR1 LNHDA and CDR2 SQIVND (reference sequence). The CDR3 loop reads CASSTTGRGNSPLHF. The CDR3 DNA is TGTGCCAGTAGTACCACGGGACGGGGGAATTCACCCCTCCACTTT.

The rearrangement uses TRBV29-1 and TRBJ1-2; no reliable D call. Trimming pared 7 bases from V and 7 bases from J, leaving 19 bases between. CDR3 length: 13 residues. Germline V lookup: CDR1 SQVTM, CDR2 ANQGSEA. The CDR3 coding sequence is TGCAGCGCGTCGGGAGTAGGTTTTTCTGGCTACACCTTC. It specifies CSASGVGFSGYTF. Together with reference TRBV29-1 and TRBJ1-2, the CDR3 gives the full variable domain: SAVISQKPSRDICQRGTSLTIQCQVDSQVTMMFWYRQQPGQSLTLIATANQGSEATYESGFVIDKFPISRPNLTFSTLTVSNMSPEDSSIYLCSASGVGFSGYTFGSGTRLTVV.